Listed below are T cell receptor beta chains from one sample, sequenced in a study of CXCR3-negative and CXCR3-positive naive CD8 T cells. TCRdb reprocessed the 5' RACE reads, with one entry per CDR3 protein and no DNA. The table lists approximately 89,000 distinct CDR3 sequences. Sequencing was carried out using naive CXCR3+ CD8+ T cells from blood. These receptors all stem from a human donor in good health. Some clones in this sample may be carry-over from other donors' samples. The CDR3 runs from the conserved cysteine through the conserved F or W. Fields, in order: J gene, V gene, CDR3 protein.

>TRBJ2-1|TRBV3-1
CASSQGGATEQFF
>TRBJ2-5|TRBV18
CASSPLTSEPEETQYF
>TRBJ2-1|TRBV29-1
CSGLERGNEQFF
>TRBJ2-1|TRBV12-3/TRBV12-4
CASSPDFGNEQFF
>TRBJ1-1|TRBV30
CAWSGVGREDTEAFF
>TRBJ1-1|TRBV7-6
CASSSGGALEAFF
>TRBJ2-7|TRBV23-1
CASRQSRRNHSYEQYF
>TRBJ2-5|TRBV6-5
CASTAGLEIYETQYF
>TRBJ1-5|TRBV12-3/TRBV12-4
CASSLAWGVQPQHF
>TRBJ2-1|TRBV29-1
CSVDSSSYNEQFF
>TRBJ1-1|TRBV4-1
CASSYRQGTSEAFF
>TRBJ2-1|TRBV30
CAWTETSGGYNEQFF
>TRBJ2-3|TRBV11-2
CASSLLLAGELTDTQYF
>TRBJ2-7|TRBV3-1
CASSQPSSTSSSYEQYF
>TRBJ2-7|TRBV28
CASSFRFGDRGAYEQYF
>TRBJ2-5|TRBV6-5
CASSPSGGLQETQYF
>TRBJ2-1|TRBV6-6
CASSPDVAGSSYNEQFF
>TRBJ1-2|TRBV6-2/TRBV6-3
CASGRSDYGYTF
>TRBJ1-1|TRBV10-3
CAISESTGATRRTEAFF
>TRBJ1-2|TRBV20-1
CSARGLSHSVYGYTF
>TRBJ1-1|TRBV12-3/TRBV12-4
CASVAGVFTEAFF
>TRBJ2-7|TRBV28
CASSLRDRFYEQYF
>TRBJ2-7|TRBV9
CASSAGHSYEQYF
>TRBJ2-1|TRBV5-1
CASSLDMAYWNEQFF
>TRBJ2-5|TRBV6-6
CASSQGQSGLAGDETQYF
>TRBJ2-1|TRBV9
CASSDTTGTSNEQFF
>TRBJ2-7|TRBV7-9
CASSLAIDEQYF
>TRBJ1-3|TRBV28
CASSFLSVTSTGNTIYF
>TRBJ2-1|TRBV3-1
CASSQGASGRAPGNEQFF
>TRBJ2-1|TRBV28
CASSKDINNEQFF
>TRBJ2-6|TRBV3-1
CASSQLQGQPSGANVLTF
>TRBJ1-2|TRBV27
CASSSGHYGYTF
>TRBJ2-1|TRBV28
CASSFTAGTSYNEQFF
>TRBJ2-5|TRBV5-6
CASSLVRALQETQYF
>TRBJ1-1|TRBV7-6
CASSLAPGQGRLAFF
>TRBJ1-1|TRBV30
CAWSPRLPTEAFF
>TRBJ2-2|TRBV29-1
CSALGGNTGELFF
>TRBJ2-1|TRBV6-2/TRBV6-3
CASSWRGITERFF
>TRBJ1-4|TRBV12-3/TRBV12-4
CATRGNNEKLFF
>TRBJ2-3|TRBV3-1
CASSPYEDTQYF
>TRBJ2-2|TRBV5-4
CASSSDLDFTGELFF